The rows below give T cell receptor beta chains drawn from one sample of a study of blood T cell repertoires in COVID-19. The protocol was immunoSEQ multiplex PCR, while the TCRdb copy is restricted to in-frame clones and leaves out a portion. This sample has some 460,000 clones, with roughly 87% found just once. The material sequenced was PBMCs or T cells enriched from blood (not recorded which). These receptor sequences come from a woman between 18 and 29 years old who had recovered from COVID-19. Both conserved end residues are trimmed from each CDR3.

v_gene	j_gene	CDR3aa
TRBV30	TRBJ1-5	AWSGQSLNQPQH
TRBV7-3	TRBJ2-3	ASSSGEEAQY
TRBV5-1	TRBJ1-4	ASSFRTGLNEKLF
TRBV5-1	TRBJ1-2	ASTLGQSYGYT
TRBV7-2	TRBJ1-6	ASRLWRNSPLH
TRBV6-5	TRBJ1-3	ASSYTLTGSNTIY
TRBV5-4	TRBJ2-1	ASSLGHSDEQF
TRBV9	TRBJ2-3	ASSVGGGPTDTQY
TRBV3-1/TRBV3-2	TRBJ2-5	ASSLLPEGSEETQY
TRBV27	TRBJ1-2	ASSLNPPGEGYGYT
TRBV7-9	TRBJ1-2	ASSLGTALGGYT
TRBV15	TRBJ1-4	ATMPDRGNEKLF
TRBV5-1	TRBJ1-1	ASSLAPGTNTEAF
TRBV6-6	TRBJ2-3	ASSLLVGTGSTDTQY
TRBV19	TRBJ1-2	ASSTGYDYGYT
TRBV7-9	TRBJ1-1	ASSLVGGSTEAF
TRBV18	TRBJ1-3	ASYHRQVETGNTIY